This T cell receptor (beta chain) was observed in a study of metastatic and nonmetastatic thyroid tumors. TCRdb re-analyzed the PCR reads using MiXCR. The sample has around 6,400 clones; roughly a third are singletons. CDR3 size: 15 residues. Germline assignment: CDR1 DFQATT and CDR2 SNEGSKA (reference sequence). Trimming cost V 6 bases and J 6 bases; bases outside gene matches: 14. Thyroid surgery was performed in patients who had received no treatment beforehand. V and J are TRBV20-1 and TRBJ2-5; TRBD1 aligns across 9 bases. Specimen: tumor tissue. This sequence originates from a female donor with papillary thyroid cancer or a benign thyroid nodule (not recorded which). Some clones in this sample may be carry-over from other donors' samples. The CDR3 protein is CSATPDPGQGKTQYF. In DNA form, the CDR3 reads TGCAGTGCCACCCCCGACCCGGGACAGGGAAAGACCCAGTACTTC.